Shown below are 20 T cell receptor beta chains from a single sample sequenced in a study of control samples from healthy donors and cancer patients. Assay used: immunoSEQ multiplex PCR; TCRdb lists only in-frame clones, some missing. The table includes 190,000 or so clones, roughly 91% detected once. Specimen: blood. The receptor set was obtained from a man in his late teens or twenties in good health.

This clone was counted once. The chain couples TRBV19 to TRBJ1-5; D ambiguous. V lost 2 bases to trimming and J lost 1 base, with 6 bases between them. Germline assignment: CDR1 LNHDA and CDR2 SQIVND (reference sequence). The CDR3 consists of 14 residues. CDR3 loop: CASSIKDSNQPQHF. The CDR3 DNA sequence: TGTGCCAGTAGTATAAAAGACAGCAATCAGCCCCAGCATTTT.

The chain carries TRBV3-1 (or the pseudogene TRBV3-2) and TRBJ2-1, with TRBD1 identical over 11 bases. Germline V lookup: CDR1 LGHDT, CDR2 YNNKEL (reference sequence). J was trimmed by 7 bases and V by 4 bases; bases with no gene match: 6. CDR3 length: 15 residues. This chain's CDR3 is CASSRGQGGDNEQFF. CDR3 bases: TGTGCCAGCAGCCGGGGACAGGGGGGAGATAATGAGCAGTTCTTC.

V is TRBV20-1 and J is TRBJ2-4, with D possibly being TRBD2 (5 bases). The length of the CDR3 is 15 residues. Trimming stripped 3 bases from V and 1 base from J, with 13 bases between. The germline V gene has CDR1 DFQATT and CDR2 SNEGSKA (reference sequence). The CDR3 loop reads CSASAVRAAKNIQYF. As DNA, the CDR3 is TGCAGTGCTAGTGCTGTGCGGGCGGCCAAAAACATTCAGTACTTC.

The V call is TRBV6-5, the J call TRBJ1-3; the match to TRBD1 covers 9 bases. CDR1 is MNHEY and CDR2 is SVGAGI in the germline V gene. V lost 7 bases and J lost 4; bases outside the gene matches: 8. The CDR3 totals 15 residues. The CDR3 DNA is TGTGCCAGCATCCAGGGACAGGGTTCAGGAAACACCATATATTTT. Translation: CASIQGQGSGNTIYF.

This chain uses TRBV18 with TRBJ1-2; D is unclear. The V and J ends lost 4 bases and 7 bases respectively, with 13 bases between them. Germline values: CDR1 KGHSH, CDR2 LQKENI. The CDR3 spans 13 residues. The CDR3 region is CASSHVREGGYTF. The DNA for the CDR3 is TGTGCCAGCTCACATGTCCGAGAAGGTGGCTACACCTTC.

About this clone itself: Other DNA sequences in this specimen translate into the identical CDR3. The chain recombines TRBV25-1 with TRBJ2-5; maybe TRBD1 (5 bases). Germline assignment: CDR1 MGHDK and CDR2 SYGVNS. V was cut by 2 bases and J by 0 bases, with 7 bases left in between. The CDR3 spans 14 residues. The CDR3 spells CASSEIRDQETQYF. The DNA of the CDR3 is TGTGCCAGCAGTGAAATCAGGGACCAAGAGACCCAGTACTTC.

This clone came up once. The rearrangement joins TRBV11-2 to TRBJ2-6; D ambiguous. The CDR3 sequence is 15 residues long. V lost 5 bases to trimming and J lost 4 bases, with 12 bases between them. Germline lookup yields CDR1 SGHAT and CDR2 FQNNGV. CDR3 residues: CASSQHTAGANVLTF. Written as DNA, the CDR3 is TGTGCCAGCAGCCAGCACACCGCCGGGGCCAACGTCCTGACTTTC.

This chain joins TRBV6-6 and TRBJ1-1, with a possible D match to TRBD1 (6 bases). The CDR3 runs 15 residues. Germline V gene lookup returns CDR1 MNHNY and CDR2 SVGAGI (reference sequence). The V end lost 2 bases, the J end lost 3 bases, and 13 bases lay between the germline ends. DNA of the CDR3: TGTGCCAGCAGTTACGGTAACAGGGTGGACACTGAAGCTTTCTTT. Translated: CASSYGNRVDTEAFF.

This clone was counted once. This sequence joins TRBV6-1 and TRBJ1-2; no reliable D call. From germline, CDR1 is MNHNS and CDR2 SASEGT. This CDR3 has 14 amino acids. Trimming cost V 3 bases and J 4 bases, with 12 bases left between them. CDR3 DNA sequence: TGTGCCAGCAGTGAGGACGGAGGCGGCTATGGCTACACCTTC. Its protein product is CASSEDGGGYGYTF.

The genes are TRBV24-1 and TRBJ2-2; D could derive from TRBD1 or TRBD2 (5 bases each). V lost 3 bases to trimming and J lost 4 bases, with 14 bases between them. CDR3 length equals 16 residues. The germline V gene encodes CDR1 KGHDR and CDR2 SFDVKD. The CDR3 bases are TGTGCCACCAGTGATGAGGCTGCGAGGGGCACCGGGGAGCTGTTTTTT. Translating it yields CATSDEAARGTGELFF.

CDR3 sequence (DNA): TGTGCCTGGAGTGTTAGTAGGGAAGTCACAGCTCTCTATGGCTACACCTTC. Amino acids: CAWSVSREVTALYGYTF. This chain connects TRBV30 to TRBJ1-2; D unresolved. The germline gives CDR1 GTSNPN, CDR2 SVGIG (reference sequence). Trimming removed 0 bases at V and 4 bases at J, with 21 bases between. The length of the CDR3 is 17 residues.

The rearrangement links TRBV6-1 to TRBJ2-3; 9 bases fit TRBD2. The CDR3 consists of 16 residues. Trimming at V came to 2 bases and at J to 4 bases, leaving 7 bases not matched to a gene. The germline CDR1 and CDR2 sequences are MNHNS and SASEGT. CDR3 in amino acids: CASSERWAGGPDTQYF. DNA of the CDR3: TGTGCCAGCAGTGAAAGGTGGGCGGGGGGGCCAGATACGCAGTATTTT.

CDR3 DNA sequence: TGTGCCAGCAGCCAAGAGGTCGGGGAGCTGTTTTTT. As protein: CASSQEVGELFF. This chain uses TRBV3-1 (or the pseudogene TRBV3-2) with TRBJ2-2; D gene unclear. The CDR3 has 12 residues. The germline V and J ends were trimmed by 0 bases and 7 bases, with 3 bases remaining between them. Germline V gene sequence: CDR1 LGHDT, CDR2 YNNKEL (reference sequence).

In this sample, this clone turned up once. The chain has TRBV6-5 and TRBJ2-2, with D perhaps TRBD1 (6 bases). CDR3 length equals 14 residues. The ends were cut back, 2 bases at V and 4 bases at J, with 8 bases in the middle. Germline V gene lookup returns CDR1 MNHEY and CDR2 SVGAGI. The CDR3 coding sequence is TGTGCCAGCAGTTACGGACAGACCACCGGGGAGCTGTTTTTT. Its translation is CASSYGQTTGELFF.

V gene TRBV24-1 combines with J gene TRBJ1-5; 10 bases agree with TRBD1. From germline, CDR1 is KGHDR and CDR2 SFDVKD. Trimming removed 5 bases from V and 5 bases from J; junction bases left unmatched: 5. This CDR3 contains 15 residues. The CDR3 coding sequence is TGTGCCACCAGTGCCGGGACAGGGGATTATCAGCCCCAGCATTTT. Its translation: CATSAGTGDYQPQHF.

This chain uses TRBV18 with TRBJ1-1; D is perhaps TRBD1 (5 bases). V was shortened by 5 bases and J by 5 bases, with 12 bases between the two germline ends. This CDR3 has 13 residues. From germline, CDR1 is KGHSH and CDR2 LQKENI. The CDR3 region is CASSTSEGTEAFF. The CDR3 nucleotides are TGTGCCAGCTCAACATCCGAGGGGACTGAAGCTTTCTTT.

V gene TRBV10-3 combines with J gene TRBJ2-7, with D perhaps matching TRBD1 or TRBD2 (5 bases each). V was pared by 2 bases and J by 3 bases, with 17 bases between. The CDR3 runs to 16 residues. Germline CDR1 ENHRY, CDR2 SYGVKD. The chain's CDR3 is CAISEGLGDLGYEQYF. The CDR3 DNA reads TGTGCCATCAGTGAGGGCTTGGGGGATCTTGGCTACGAGCAGTACTTC.

This clone was found once. J is TRBJ1-2 and V is TRBV6-5, with no clear D. The CDR3 runs to 16 residues. The germline V gene has CDR1 MNHEY and CDR2 SVGAGI. The V gene lost 0 bases and the J gene lost 2 bases, with 13 bases spanning the gap. Here the CDR3 reads CASSYSGLAENYGYTF. The CDR3 nucleotides read TGTGCCAGCAGTTACTCCGGTTTGGCGGAGAACTATGGCTACACCTTC.

The chain has TRBV18 and TRBJ2-7, with D tentatively TRBD2 (5 bases). The CDR3 loop spans 15 amino acids. Between the trimmed V and J ends, which lost 2 bases and 4 bases, there was a span of 15 bases. Germline CDR1 is KGHSH and CDR2 is LQKENI. In DNA, the CDR3 is TGTGCCAGCTCACCAGGTTCTGGAGGATCTTACGAGCAGTACTTC. It yields the protein CASSPGSGGSYEQYF. Based on the CDR3 plus reference TRBV18 and TRBJ2-7, the full variable domain is NAGVMQNPRHLVRRRGQEARLRCSPMKGHSHVYWYRQLPEEGLKFMVYLQKENIIDESGMPKERFSAEFPKEGPSILRIQQVVRGDSAAYFCASSPGSGGSYEQYFGPGTRLTVT.

This chain uses TRBV6-5 with TRBJ2-3; a weak D match, TRBD1 (6 bases). CDR3 length: 14 amino acids. Trimming took 11 bases from V and 2 from J, leaving 17 bases between them. The germline V gene has CDR1 MNHEY and CDR2 SVGAGI. The CDR3 sequence: CAGRRDTFTDTQYF. As DNA, the CDR3 is TGTGCCGGACGCCGGGACACGTTCACAGATACGCAGTATTTT.